This TCR beta chain was observed in a study of glioma-infiltrating T cells after dendritic cell vaccination. Overall study: Dendritic cell vaccination trial patients had either newly diagnosed or recurrent glioblastoma. Autologous tumor lysate-pulsed dendritic cell vaccination was given between about 2003 and 2013. Three intradermal dendritic cell vaccine injections were given every two weeks.

Repertoires were generated with immunoSEQ multiplex PCR, while TCRdb's copy carries only in-frame clones and drops some. The profile shows roughly 50,000 clones, about nine tenths of them singletons. Time point: after dendritic cell vaccination, including at tumor progression/relapse. Notes on this clone: What it binds is not known.

Overall study results and limits: Survival was not directly related to TCR clonality in these patients.

This clonotype was sampled from a human donor with glioblastoma. The sequencing used blood, collected after dendritic cell vaccination.

CDR3 bases: TGCGCCAGCAGCTTCAATGGACAGCTACAAGAGACCCAGTACTTC. Its protein product is CASSFNGQLQETQYF. The rearrangement links TRBV4-3 to TRBJ2-5, with D possibly being TRBD1 (6 bases). Germline lookup yields CDR1 LGHNA and CDR2 YSLEER. CDR3 length: 15 amino acids. The ends were cut back, 5 bases at V and 2 bases at J, with 15 bases in the middle.